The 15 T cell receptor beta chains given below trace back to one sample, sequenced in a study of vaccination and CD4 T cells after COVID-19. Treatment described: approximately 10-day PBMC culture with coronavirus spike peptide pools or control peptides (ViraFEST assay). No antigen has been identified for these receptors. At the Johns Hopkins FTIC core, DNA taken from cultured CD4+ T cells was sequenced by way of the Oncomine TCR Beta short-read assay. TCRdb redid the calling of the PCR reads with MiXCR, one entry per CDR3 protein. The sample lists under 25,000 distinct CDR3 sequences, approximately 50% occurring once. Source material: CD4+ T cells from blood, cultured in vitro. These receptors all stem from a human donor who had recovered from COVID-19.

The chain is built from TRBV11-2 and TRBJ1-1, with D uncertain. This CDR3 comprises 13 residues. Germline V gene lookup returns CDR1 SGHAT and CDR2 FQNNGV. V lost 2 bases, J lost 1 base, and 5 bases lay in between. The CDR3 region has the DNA TGTGCCAGCAGCTTAAAGGGGAACACTGAAGCTTTCTTT. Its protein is CASSLKGNTEAFF.

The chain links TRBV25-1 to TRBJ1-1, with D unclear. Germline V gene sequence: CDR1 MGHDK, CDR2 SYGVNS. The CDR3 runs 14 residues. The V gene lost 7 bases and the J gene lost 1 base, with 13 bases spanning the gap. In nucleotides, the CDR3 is TGTGCCAGCACCCGGCTCGACTCGAACACTGAAGCTTTCTTT. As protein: CASTRLDSNTEAFF.

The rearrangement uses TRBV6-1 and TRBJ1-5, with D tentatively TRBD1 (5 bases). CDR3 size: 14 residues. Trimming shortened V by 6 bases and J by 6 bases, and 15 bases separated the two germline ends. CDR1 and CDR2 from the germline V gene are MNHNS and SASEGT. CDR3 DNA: TGTGCCAGCAGAACAGGCGGAGGCAGTCAGCCCCAGCATTTT. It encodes CASRTGGGSQPQHF.

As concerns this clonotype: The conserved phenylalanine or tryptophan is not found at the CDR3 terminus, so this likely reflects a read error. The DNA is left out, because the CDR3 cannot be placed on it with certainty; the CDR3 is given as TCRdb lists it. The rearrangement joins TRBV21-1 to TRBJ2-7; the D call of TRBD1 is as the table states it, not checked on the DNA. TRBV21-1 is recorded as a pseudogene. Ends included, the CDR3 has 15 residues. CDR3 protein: CASSFPARDRAEQYY.

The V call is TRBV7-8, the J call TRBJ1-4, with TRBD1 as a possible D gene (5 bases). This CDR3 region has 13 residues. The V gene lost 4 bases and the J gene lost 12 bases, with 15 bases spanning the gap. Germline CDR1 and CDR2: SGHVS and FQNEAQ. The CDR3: CASSYTWGTELFF. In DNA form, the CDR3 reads TGTGCCAGCAGCTATACGTGGGGGACGGAACTGTTTTTT.

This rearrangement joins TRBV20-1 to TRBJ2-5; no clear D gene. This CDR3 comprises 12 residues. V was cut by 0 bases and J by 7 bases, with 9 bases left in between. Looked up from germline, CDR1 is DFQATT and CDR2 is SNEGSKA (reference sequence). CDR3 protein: CSARDDWGTQYF. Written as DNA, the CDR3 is TGCAGTGCTAGAGACGATTGGGGGACCCAGTACTTC.

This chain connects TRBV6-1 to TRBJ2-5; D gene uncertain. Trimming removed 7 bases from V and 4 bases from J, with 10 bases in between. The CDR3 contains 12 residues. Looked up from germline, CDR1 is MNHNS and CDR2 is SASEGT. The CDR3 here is CASKTSVETQYF. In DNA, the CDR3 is TGTGCCAGCAAGACAAGCGTAGAGACCCAGTACTTC.

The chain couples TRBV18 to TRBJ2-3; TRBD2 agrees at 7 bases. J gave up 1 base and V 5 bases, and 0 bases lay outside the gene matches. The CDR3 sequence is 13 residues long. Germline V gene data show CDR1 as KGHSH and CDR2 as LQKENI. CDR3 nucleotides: TGTGCCAGCTCAGGGGGGGGCACAGATACGCAGTATTTT. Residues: CASSGGGTDTQYF.

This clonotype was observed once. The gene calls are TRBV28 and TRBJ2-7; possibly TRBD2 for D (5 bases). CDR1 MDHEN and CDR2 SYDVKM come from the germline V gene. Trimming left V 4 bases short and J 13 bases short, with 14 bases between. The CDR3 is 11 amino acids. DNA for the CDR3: TGTGCCAGCAGTTCTGGACTCCTTTCATACTTC. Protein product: CASSSGLLSYF.

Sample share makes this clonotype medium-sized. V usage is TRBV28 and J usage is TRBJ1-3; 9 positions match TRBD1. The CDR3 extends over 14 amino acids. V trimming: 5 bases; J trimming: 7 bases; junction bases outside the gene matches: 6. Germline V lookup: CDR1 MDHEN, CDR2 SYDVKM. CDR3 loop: CASSPPTGGNTIYF. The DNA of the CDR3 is TGTGCCAGCAGTCCTCCGACAGGGGGGAACACCATATATTTT. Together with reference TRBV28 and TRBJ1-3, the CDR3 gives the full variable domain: DVKVTQSSRYLVKRTGEKVFLECVQDMDHENMFWYRQDPGLGLRLIYFSYDVKMKEKGDIPEGYSVSREKKERFSLILESASTNQTSMYLCASSPPTGGNTIYFGEGSWLTVV.

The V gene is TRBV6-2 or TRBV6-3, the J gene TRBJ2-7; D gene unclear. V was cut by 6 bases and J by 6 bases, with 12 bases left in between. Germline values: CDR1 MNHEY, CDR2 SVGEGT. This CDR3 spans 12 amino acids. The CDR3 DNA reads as TGTGCCAGCAGCTTCGGGTGGGGCGAGCAGTACTTC. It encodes CASSFGWGEQYF.

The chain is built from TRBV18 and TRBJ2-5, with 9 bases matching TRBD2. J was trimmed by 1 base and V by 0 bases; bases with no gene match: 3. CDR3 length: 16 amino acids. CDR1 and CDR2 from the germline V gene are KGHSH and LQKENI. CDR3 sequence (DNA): TGTGCCAGCTCACCACCGGCGGGAGGGATCCAAGAGACCCAGTACTTC. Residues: CASSPPAGGIQETQYF.

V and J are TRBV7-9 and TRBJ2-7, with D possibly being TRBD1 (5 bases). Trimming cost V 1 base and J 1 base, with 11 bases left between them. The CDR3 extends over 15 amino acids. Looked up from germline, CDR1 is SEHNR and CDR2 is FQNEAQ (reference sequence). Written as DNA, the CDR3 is TGTGCCAGCAGCTTAGGGCAGGGTTGGTCCTACGAGCAGTACTTC. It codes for CASSLGQGWSYEQYF.

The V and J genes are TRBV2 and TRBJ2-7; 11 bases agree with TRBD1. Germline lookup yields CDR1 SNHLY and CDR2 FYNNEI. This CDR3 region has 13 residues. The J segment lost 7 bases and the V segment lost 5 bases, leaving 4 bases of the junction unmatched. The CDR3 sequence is CASSLDRGREQYF. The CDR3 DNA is TGTGCCAGCAGTTTGGACAGGGGGCGTGAGCAGTACTTC.

CDR3 loop: CASSLREAGNGYTF. The CDR3 DNA sequence: TGCGCCAGCAGCCTTCGGGAGGCCGGCAATGGCTACACCTTC. This chain connects TRBV4-3 to TRBJ1-2; no clear D. The CDR3 consists of 14 residues. Germline values: CDR1 LGHNA, CDR2 YSLEER. Trimming shortened V by 4 bases and J by 6 bases, and 15 bases separated the two germline ends.